These T cell receptor beta chains were read from a single sample in a study of T cell repertoires in cytomegalovirus infection. TCRdb reprocessed the reads with MiXCR, giving one entry per CDR3 protein. The sample gives under 800,000 distinct CDR3 sequences, roughly 24% of which show up once; 7% to 9% is in the top ten. Sequenced sample: CD8+ T cells from PBMCs. The receptor source for this set is a human donor in good health (CMV status not recorded). Some clones in this sample may be carry-over from other donors' samples. Each CDR3 is given with its conserved first and last residue. D genes are given only for firm matches. Size is omitted from some rows. Given values are once, few, many or a class for expanded clones.

J gene: TRBJ2-7; D gene: TRBD1; clone size: -; V gene: TRBV7-9; CDR3 length: 13; CDR3 protein: CASSSQGAGEQYF; CDR3 DNA: TGTGCCAGCAGCTCACAGGGGGCGGGTGAGCAGTACTTC
J gene: TRBJ1-1; D gene: TRBD1; clone size: few; V gene: TRBV4-1; CDR3 length: 14; CDR3 protein: CASSQGQGHTEAFF; CDR3 DNA: TGCGCCAGCAGCCAGGGACAGGGGCACACTGAAGCTTTCTTT
J gene: TRBJ1-1; D gene: TRBD1; clone size: -; V gene: TRBV7-9; CDR3 length: 14; CDR3 protein: CASSQKDRVTEAFF; CDR3 DNA: TGTGCCAGCAGCCAGAAAGACAGGGTCACTGAAGCTTTCTTT
J gene: TRBJ1-2; D gene: -; clone size: -; V gene: TRBV29-1; CDR3 length: 11; CDR3 protein: CSAQPDGGYTF; CDR3 DNA: TGCAGCGCCCAGCCAGATGGCGGCTACACCTTC
J gene: TRBJ2-3; D gene: -; clone size: many; V gene: TRBV12-3/TRBV12-4; CDR3 length: 16; CDR3 protein: CASSQTTFTSTDTQYF; CDR3 DNA: TGTGCCAGCAGCCAAACGACCTTTACTAGCACAGATACGCAGTATTTT
J gene: TRBJ2-2; D gene: -; clone size: many; V gene: TRBV7-2; CDR3 length: 13; CDR3 protein: CASSSILTGELFF; CDR3 DNA: TGTGCCAGCAGCTCCATCCTCACCGGGGAGCTGTTTTTT
J gene: TRBJ2-1; D gene: -; clone size: many; V gene: TRBV7-6; CDR3 length: 14; CDR3 protein: CASSLAGPRNEQFF; CDR3 DNA: TGTGCCAGCAGCTTAGCCGGCCCACGGAATGAGCAGTTCTTC
J gene: TRBJ2-7; D gene: -; clone size: -; V gene: TRBV2; CDR3 length: 12; CDR3 protein: CANIRSLVEQYF; CDR3 DNA: TGTGCCAACATCCGGTCCCTAGTCGAGCAGTACTTC
J gene: TRBJ2-3; D gene: -; clone size: many; V gene: TRBV7-6; CDR3 length: 16; CDR3 protein: CASSLKTPPSTDTQYF; CDR3 DNA: TGTGCCAGCAGCTTAAAAACTCCCCCAAGCACAGATACGCAGTATTTT
J gene: TRBJ2-1; D gene: -; clone size: few; V gene: TRBV27; CDR3 length: 14; CDR3 protein: CASSFGHIYNEQFF; CDR3 DNA: TGTGCCAGCAGCTTCGGACATATCTACAATGAGCAGTTCTTC
J gene: TRBJ1-5; D gene: -; clone size: few; V gene: TRBV28; CDR3 length: 16; CDR3 protein: CASSLDRAYSNQPQHF; CDR3 DNA: TGTGCCAGCAGTTTAGACAGAGCATATAGCAATCAGCCCCAGCATTTT
J gene: TRBJ2-3; D gene: TRBD2; clone size: many; V gene: TRBV7-6; CDR3 length: 18; CDR3 protein: CASSSGLAGTSSTDTQYF; CDR3 DNA: TGTGCCAGCAGCTCGGGACTAGCGGGAACCTCTAGCACAGATACGCAGTATTTT
J gene: TRBJ2-7; D gene: TRBD1; clone size: few; V gene: TRBV6-5; CDR3 length: 15; CDR3 protein: CASRDRDRGLGEQYF; CDR3 DNA: TGTGCCAGCAGAGACCGGGACAGGGGGCTCGGCGAGCAGTACTTC
J gene: TRBJ1-2; D gene: -; clone size: few; V gene: TRBV28; CDR3 length: 16; CDR3 protein: CASRTLTGVSNYGYTF; CDR3 DNA: TGTGCCAGCCGAACTTTAACCGGGGTCTCTAACTATGGCTACACCTTC
J gene: TRBJ2-7; D gene: TRBD1; clone size: many; V gene: TRBV7-6; CDR3 length: 13; CDR3 protein: CASQKGANYEQYF; CDR3 DNA: TGTGCCAGTCAGAAGGGGGCTAACTACGAGCAGTACTTC
J gene: TRBJ1-6; D gene: TRBD1; clone size: many; V gene: TRBV5-5; CDR3 length: 16; CDR3 protein: CASSWGPGQRNSPLHF; CDR3 DNA: TGTGCCAGCAGCTGGGGGCCGGGACAGAGGAATTCACCCCTCCACTTT
J gene: TRBJ2-7; D gene: -; clone size: -; V gene: TRBV14; CDR3 length: 14; CDR3 protein: CASSQEGGPYEQYF; CDR3 DNA: TGTGCCAGCAGCCAAGAGGGGGGCCCCTACGAGCAGTACTTC
J gene: TRBJ2-3; D gene: -; clone size: few; V gene: TRBV28; CDR3 length: 16; CDR3 protein: CASSLSTVPGPDTQYF; CDR3 DNA: TGTGCCAGCAGTTTATCGACAGTGCCTGGCCCTGATACGCAGTATTTT
J gene: TRBJ2-5; D gene: TRBD2; clone size: -; V gene: TRBV6-5; CDR3 length: 14; CDR3 protein: CASILAGGEETQYF; CDR3 DNA: TGTGCCAGCATTCTAGCGGGGGGGGAAGAGACCCAGTACTTC
J gene: TRBJ1-1; D gene: -; clone size: few; V gene: TRBV20-1; CDR3 length: 15; CDR3 protein: CSARDLGRSNTEAFF; CDR3 DNA: TGCAGTGCTAGAGATTTAGGACGGTCGAACACTGAAGCTTTCTTT
J gene: TRBJ2-3; D gene: -; clone size: -; V gene: TRBV5-6; CDR3 length: 15; CDR3 protein: CASSLEGWRGDTQYF; CDR3 DNA: TGTGCCAGCAGCTTGGAGGGGTGGCGGGGAGATACGCAGTATTTT
J gene: TRBJ2-2; D gene: -; clone size: -; V gene: TRBV6-5; CDR3 length: 14; CDR3 protein: CASLYRANTGELFF; CDR3 DNA: TGTGCCAGCCTATATCGGGCGAACACCGGGGAGCTGTTTTTT
J gene: TRBJ2-1; D gene: TRBD1; clone size: few; V gene: TRBV28; CDR3 length: 18; CDR3 protein: CASSTPRDRDSVWNEQFF; CDR3 DNA: TGTGCCAGCAGTACACCCCGGGACAGGGATTCGGTGTGGAATGAGCAGTTCTTC
J gene: TRBJ2-7; D gene: -; clone size: few; V gene: TRBV29-1; CDR3 length: 12; CDR3 protein: CSVEGRFYEQYF; CDR3 DNA: TGCAGCGTTGAAGGCAGATTCTACGAGCAGTACTTC
J gene: TRBJ2-5; D gene: -; clone size: -; V gene: TRBV2; CDR3 length: 13; CDR3 protein: CASSENTDGTQYF; CDR3 DNA: TGTGCCAGCAGTGAAAATACAGATGGGACCCAGTACTTC
J gene: TRBJ1-2; D gene: -; clone size: few; V gene: TRBV6-5; CDR3 length: 15; CDR3 protein: CASSYSLTTNYGYTF; CDR3 DNA: TGTGCCAGCAGTTACAGTCTGACAACGAACTATGGCTACACCTTC
J gene: TRBJ1-1; D gene: -; clone size: few; V gene: TRBV18; CDR3 length: 15; CDR3 protein: CASSPGRRENTEAFF; CDR3 DNA: TGTGCCAGCTCACCAGGACGCCGGGAGAACACTGAAGCTTTCTTT
J gene: TRBJ1-5; D gene: TRBD1; clone size: -; V gene: TRBV20-1; CDR3 length: 15; CDR3 protein: CSAGPGTEINQPQHF; CDR3 DNA: TGCAGTGCTGGCCCGGGGACAGAGATCAATCAGCCCCAGCATTTT
J gene: TRBJ1-2; D gene: -; clone size: few; V gene: TRBV20-1; CDR3 length: 11; CDR3 protein: CSAWGVYGYTF; CDR3 DNA: TGCAGTGCTTGGGGAGTATATGGCTACACCTTC
J gene: TRBJ2-3; D gene: -; clone size: few; V gene: TRBV20-1; CDR3 length: 13; CDR3 protein: CSARVVDTDTQYF; CDR3 DNA: TGCAGTGCTAGAGTCGTGGACACAGATACGCAGTATTTT
J gene: TRBJ2-2; D gene: -; clone size: few; V gene: TRBV5-6; CDR3 length: 13; CDR3 protein: CASSGDETGELFF; CDR3 DNA: TGTGCCAGCAGCGGGGACGAAACCGGGGAGCTGTTTTTT
J gene: TRBJ2-7; D gene: TRBD1; clone size: few; V gene: TRBV5-1; CDR3 length: 16; CDR3 protein: CASSPVQTGTTYEQYF; CDR3 DNA: TGCGCCAGCAGCCCCGTTCAGACAGGGACGACCTACGAGCAGTACTTC
J gene: TRBJ1-2; D gene: TRBD1; clone size: -; V gene: TRBV9; CDR3 length: 17; CDR3 protein: CVSSVARGGQGPYGYTF; CDR3 DNA: TGTGTCAGCAGCGTAGCGAGGGGAGGACAGGGTCCTTATGGCTACACCTTC
J gene: TRBJ1-6; D gene: TRBD1; clone size: -; V gene: TRBV7-3; CDR3 length: 16; CDR3 protein: CASSFGQGVINSPLHF; CDR3 DNA: TGTGCCAGCAGCTTCGGACAGGGGGTAATTAATTCACCCCTCCACTTT
J gene: TRBJ2-1; D gene: TRBD2; clone size: -; V gene: TRBV27; CDR3 length: 12; CDR3 protein: CASSRLAHEQFF; CDR3 DNA: TGTGCCAGCAGTCGACTAGCCCATGAGCAGTTCTTC
J gene: TRBJ1-3; D gene: -; clone size: -; V gene: TRBV12-5; CDR3 length: 16; CDR3 protein: CASGFTTENSGNTIYF; CDR3 DNA: TGTGCTAGTGGTTTCACGACCGAAAACTCTGGAAACACCATATATTTT
J gene: TRBJ1-2; D gene: -; clone size: few; V gene: TRBV20-1; CDR3 length: 12; CDR3 protein: CSAPAGNYGYTF; CDR3 DNA: TGCAGTGCCCCGGCGGGGAACTATGGCTACACCTTC
J gene: TRBJ1-5; D gene: -; clone size: -; V gene: TRBV7-9; CDR3 length: 13; CDR3 protein: CASSLEAPEPQHF; CDR3 DNA: TGTGCCAGCAGCTTAGAGGCCCCGGAGCCCCAGCATTTT
J gene: TRBJ2-1; D gene: -; clone size: -; V gene: TRBV29-1; CDR3 length: 14; CDR3 protein: CSVGGRAAYNEQFF; CDR3 DNA: TGCAGCGTTGGGGGTAGAGCGGCCTACAATGAGCAGTTCTTC
J gene: TRBJ2-1; D gene: TRBD1; clone size: few; V gene: TRBV24-1; CDR3 length: 15; CDR3 protein: CATRDRRQGVNEQFF; CDR3 DNA: TGTGCCACCAGAGACAGGAGGCAGGGGGTGAATGAGCAGTTCTTC
J gene: TRBJ1-2; D gene: -; clone size: -; V gene: TRBV25-1; CDR3 length: 15; CDR3 protein: CASNQGNRLWDGYTF; CDR3 DNA: TGTGCCAGCAATCAGGGTAATCGGTTATGGGATGGCTACACCTTC
J gene: TRBJ2-5; D gene: -; clone size: many; V gene: TRBV28; CDR3 length: 15; CDR3 protein: CASSFDPTGQETQYF; CDR3 DNA: TGTGCCAGCAGTTTTGACCCGACAGGCCAAGAGACCCAGTACTTC
J gene: TRBJ1-5; D gene: -; clone size: few; V gene: TRBV19; CDR3 length: 12; CDR3 protein: CASSWGVRAQHF; CDR3 DNA: TGTGCCAGTAGTTGGGGGGTTCGGGCCCAGCATTTT
J gene: TRBJ1-1; D gene: -; clone size: -; V gene: TRBV4-3; CDR3 length: 16; CDR3 protein: CASSQEPLGQRTEAFF; CDR3 DNA: TGCGCCAGCAGCCAAGAGCCCTTGGGGCAGAGGACTGAAGCTTTCTTT
J gene: TRBJ1-2; D gene: TRBD1; clone size: once; V gene: TRBV20-1; CDR3 length: 12; CDR3 protein: CSAPRTGYGYTF; CDR3 DNA: TGCAGTGCTCCTCGGACAGGGTATGGCTACACCTTC
J gene: TRBJ1-1; D gene: -; clone size: few; V gene: TRBV12-3/TRBV12-4; CDR3 length: 16; CDR3 protein: CASSLWRKERDTEAFF; CDR3 DNA: TGTGCCAGCAGTTTATGGAGAAAAGAACGGGACACTGAAGCTTTCTTT
J gene: TRBJ2-5; D gene: -; clone size: many; V gene: TRBV7-6; CDR3 length: 14; CDR3 protein: CASSFGRVGKTQYF; CDR3 DNA: TGTGCCAGCAGCTTTGGTCGGGTAGGGAAGACCCAGTACTTC
J gene: TRBJ2-1; D gene: -; clone size: -; V gene: TRBV28; CDR3 length: 13; CDR3 protein: CASSLLLAYEQFF; CDR3 DNA: TGTGCCAGCAGTCTCCTCCTAGCCTATGAGCAGTTCTTC
J gene: TRBJ1-3; D gene: -; clone size: -; V gene: TRBV5-4; CDR3 length: 16; CDR3 protein: CASSGGRGANRNTIYF; CDR3 DNA: TGTGCCAGCAGCGGAGGTCGGGGGGCGAACCGAAACACCATATATTTT
J gene: TRBJ2-1; D gene: TRBD2; clone size: -; V gene: TRBV20-1; CDR3 length: 16; CDR3 protein: CSAVGGLAATYNEQFF; CDR3 DNA: TGCAGTGCTGTCGGGGGACTAGCGGCAACCTACAATGAGCAGTTCTTC
J gene: TRBJ1-6; D gene: -; clone size: -; V gene: TRBV2; CDR3 length: 15; CDR3 protein: CASMIDSSYNSPLHF; CDR3 DNA: TGTGCCAGCATGATAGATTCCTCCTATAATTCACCCCTCCACTTT
J gene: TRBJ2-1; D gene: TRBD2; clone size: -; V gene: TRBV6-1; CDR3 length: 19; CDR3 protein: CASSFRGPVAGGRYNEQFF; CDR3 DNA: TGTGCCAGCAGTTTTCGGGGCCCCGTAGCGGGGGGCCGCTACAATGAGCAGTTCTTC
J gene: TRBJ1-1; D gene: -; clone size: -; V gene: TRBV9; CDR3 length: 13; CDR3 protein: CASSESQRDPAFF; CDR3 DNA: TGTGCCAGCAGCGAATCTCAACGGGACCCCGCTTTCTTT
J gene: TRBJ1-2; D gene: -; clone size: -; V gene: TRBV12-3/TRBV12-4; CDR3 length: 14; CDR3 protein: CASSPVSSNYGYTF; CDR3 DNA: TGTGCCAGCAGCCCCGTCTCTTCTAACTATGGCTACACCTTC
J gene: TRBJ2-7; D gene: TRBD2; clone size: many; V gene: TRBV7-2; CDR3 length: 14; CDR3 protein: CASSQGLAVYEQYF; CDR3 DNA: TGTGCCAGCAGCCAAGGACTAGCGGTCTACGAGCAGTACTTC